A selection of T cell receptor beta chains follows, all from one sample in a study of CD4 T cells in relation to SARS-CoV-2 and coronaviruses. TCRdb's copy holds only in-frame clones and misses some; the assay was immunoSEQ multiplex PCR. The table records tens of thousands of clones, about 91% of them present only once. Sequencing input: naive CD4+ T cells from PBMCs. These receptors all stem from an adult with COVID-19. The CDR3 runs from the conserved cysteine through the conserved F or W. D genes are given only for firm matches. Clone size is not always given. Where it is, it says once, few, many or a class for expanded clones.

d_call,v_call,clone_size,j_call,cdr3_nt,cdr3_aa
-,TRBV10-3,-,TRBJ2-2,TGTGCCACCATCCAGCGGAGGAACACCGGGGAGCTGTTTTTT,CATIQRRNTGELFF
-,TRBV4-1,-,TRBJ1-2,TGCGCCAGCAGCCATACAGGGCAGATTTCTAACTATGGCTACACCTTC,CASSHTGQISNYGYTF
-,TRBV18,-,TRBJ1-4,TGTGCCAGCTCACCGCCTGGGCGGGGAGAAAAACTGTTTTTT,CASSPPGRGEKLFF
TRBD1,TRBV28,-,TRBJ1-4,TGTGCCAGCAGTGGATCCGGGACAGGGGGCTTTCCTAATGAAAAACTGTTTTTT,CASSGSGTGGFPNEKLFF
-,TRBV20-1,-,TRBJ2-3,TGCAGTGCTAGTCCCATGGGGAGTGGCACAGATACGCAGTATTTT,CSASPMGSGTDTQYF
-,TRBV6-5,once,TRBJ2-1,TGTGCCAGCAAACTCCTAGCCTACAATGAGCAGTTCTTC,CASKLLAYNEQFF
TRBD2,TRBV9,-,TRBJ2-5,TGTGCCAGCAGCGTAGAGGGACTAGCGTGGCAAGAGACCCAGTACTTC,CASSVEGLAWQETQYF
-,TRBV2,-,TRBJ2-6,TGTGCCAGCAGCCCTACAGGACGAACCTCTGGGGCCAACGTCCTGACTTTC,CASSPTGRTSGANVLTF
-,TRBV6-5,-,TRBJ2-7,TGTGCCAGCAGTAACGTTTACGAGCAGTACTTC,CASSNVYEQYF
-,TRBV24-1,-,TRBJ1-1,TGTGCCACCAGTGATGTCTGGGGAATCTCAGCTTTCTTT,CATSDVWGISAFF
TRBD1,TRBV7-2,few,TRBJ1-5,TGTGCCAGCAGCCCCCGATCCACGGGACAGGTGCCCCAGCATTTT,CASSPRSTGQVPQHF
-,TRBV10-2,-,TRBJ1-1,TGCGCCAGCAGTCCGGGCCGCACTGAAGCTTTCTTT,CASSPGRTEAFF
TRBD2,TRBV6-2/TRBV6-3,-,TRBJ2-1,TGTGCCAGCAGCCGGGGACTAGCGGGATCCTACAATGAGCAGTTCTTC,CASSRGLAGSYNEQFF
-,TRBV30,-,TRBJ2-5,TGTGCCTGGAGGACGGGCGGAGAGACCCAGTACTTC,CAWRTGGETQYF
-,TRBV11-2,-,TRBJ2-1,TGTGCCAGCAGCGGAAGGACTGCAGGTTTATACAATGAGCAGTTCTTC,CASSGRTAGLYNEQFF
-,TRBV5-3,-,TRBJ2-3,TGTGCCAGAAGCTTTCCGGGCACAGATACGCAGTATTTT,CARSFPGTDTQYF
-,TRBV15,-,TRBJ2-7,TGTGCCACCAGCAGAAAGACAGGCTCCTACGAGCAGTACTTC,CATSRKTGSYEQYF
TRBD1,TRBV19,-,TRBJ2-7,TGTGCCAGTAGTATAGGTAGGACAGGGTACTACGAGCAGTACTTC,CASSIGRTGYYEQYF
-,TRBV7-8,-,TRBJ2-5,TGTGCCAGCAGGGGTAACGGGGACCCAGTAAGAGAGACCCAGTACTTC,CASRGNGDPVRETQYF
TRBD1,TRBV5-1,few,TRBJ1-2,TGCGCCAGCAGCTTGGCCGGGACAGGGGGCAACTATGGCTACACCTTC,CASSLAGTGGNYGYTF
-,TRBV9,few,TRBJ2-1,TGTGCCAGCAGCGTGGACCCATTGTGGGGTGAGCAGTTCTTC,CASSVDPLWGEQFF
TRBD2,TRBV28,-,TRBJ2-1,TGTGCCAGCCGCTCAGCGGGATTCTCCTACAATGAGCAGTTCTTC,CASRSAGFSYNEQFF
-,TRBV5-1,-,TRBJ2-5,TGCGCCAGCAGCGGGGACGGAGGGTGGGAAGAGACCCAGTACTTC,CASSGDGGWEETQYF
-,TRBV5-1,-,TRBJ2-7,TGCGCCAGCAGCTTGTTCCAGGGAGGGGGCCCGGGGGAGCAGTACTTC,CASSLFQGGGPGEQYF
TRBD2,TRBV3-1/TRBV3-2,-,TRBJ2-5,TGTGCCAGCAGGACGGGTAGCGGGCCTCAAGAGACCCAGTACTTC,CASRTGSGPQETQYF
TRBD1,TRBV15,few,TRBJ1-5,TGTGCCACCGGACAGGTGGATCAGCCCCAGCATTTT,CATGQVDQPQHF
TRBD1,TRBV5-5,-,TRBJ2-7,TGTGCCAGCAGCCCCGGGACAGTCTCCTACGAGCAGTACTTC,CASSPGTVSYEQYF
TRBD1,TRBV7-3,once,TRBJ2-5,TGTGCCAGCAGCGCCGGGACAGGGGAGACCCAGTACTTC,CASSAGTGETQYF
TRBD2,TRBV7-3,-,TRBJ2-2,TGTGCCAGCAGCCCAGGCGGGGGGCGCAGGAGGACCGGGGAGCTGTTTTTT,CASSPGGGRRRTGELFF
TRBD1,TRBV24-1,-,TRBJ2-2,TGTGCCACCAGTGACCCCGACAGGGGCCTCGGGGAGCTGTTTTTT,CATSDPDRGLGELFF
-,TRBV7-2,-,TRBJ2-1,TGTGCCAGCAGCCCTCAGACAGCCCGGGAGCAGTTCTTC,CASSPQTAREQFF
TRBD2,TRBV24-1,-,TRBJ2-1,TGTGCCACCAGTGATTTTTCTAGCGGGGGGAGCTCCTACAATGAGCAGTTCTTC,CATSDFSSGGSSYNEQFF